This is a list of T cell receptor beta chains from one sample in a study of neurological immune-mediated disorders. TCRdb called the 5' RACE reads again in MiXCR, with one record for every CDR3 protein. The sample has around 71,000 distinct CDR3 sequences, roughly an eighth seen once; the top ten hold about 4.6%. Input material: PBMCs. The receptors derive from a female donor with HTLV-1-associated myelopathy (HAM/TSP). CDR3s include the opening cysteine and the closing phenylalanine or tryptophan. D genes are given only for firm matches. Part of the rows lack a size; the others show once, few, many or a class for expanded clones.

CDR3nt | CDR3aa | j_gene | abundance | d_gene | v_gene
TGTGCCAGCAGCCATATCAGTTTGGGGAACACCGGGGAGCTGTTTTTT | CASSHISLGNTGELFF | TRBJ2-2 | many | - | TRBV4-2
TGTGCCAGCAGCCAAAGCTCCTACGAGCAGTACTTC | CASSQSSYEQYF | TRBJ2-7 | many | - | TRBV2
TGCGCCAGCAGCTTGGCGATCCCGGGACGGAGGTTCACAGATACGCAGTATTTT | CASSLAIPGRRFTDTQYF | TRBJ2-3 | - | - | TRBV5-1
TGTGCCAGCAGCCTTAATCGGCGGGGGGGCACAGATACGCAGTATTTT | CASSLNRRGGTDTQYF | TRBJ2-3 | - | TRBD2 | TRBV7-2
TGTGCCACCAGTGATTTGCCTCTCGCACTAGCGGGGGACACCGGGGAGCTGTTTTTT | CATSDLPLALAGDTGELFF | TRBJ2-2 | many | TRBD2 | TRBV24-1
TGTGCCAGCAGCGTAGTAGTAAATGAGCAGTTCTTC | CASSVVVNEQFF | TRBJ2-1 | many | - | TRBV9
TGTGCCAGCAGCCTGGGGGGGGTAGACTCCTACGAGCAGTACTTC | CASSLGGVDSYEQYF | TRBJ2-7 | many | TRBD2 | TRBV9
TGTGCCACCAGTGAAGGGGGACAGGGTAGAAAGACCCAGTACTTC | CATSEGGQGRKTQYF | TRBJ2-5 | many | TRBD1 | TRBV24-1
TGCAGCGTTGATATCGGGCAGGCTTTCACAGATACGCAGTATTTT | CSVDIGQAFTDTQYF | TRBJ2-3 | many | - | TRBV29-1
TGTGCCAGCAGCCTAGACAGGGGGCAGGCCAACGTCCTGACTTTC | CASSLDRGQANVLTF | TRBJ2-6 | - | TRBD1 | TRBV6-5
TGTGCTAGTGGCCGGGGGGAGCTCGGTACGCAGTATTTT | CASGRGELGTQYF | TRBJ2-3 | few | TRBD2 | TRBV12-5
TGTGCCAGCAGTGACCCAGGGTATAACTATGGCTACACCTTC | CASSDPGYNYGYTF | TRBJ1-2 | many | - | TRBV6-1
TGTGCCAGCAGCGGGGGAGGGGGCGGGAACATTCAGTACTTC | CASSGGGGGNIQYF | TRBJ2-4 | many | - | TRBV9
TGTACCAGCAGTTTAACGTTTGAGCAGTTCTTC | CTSSLTFEQFF | TRBJ2-1 | - | - | TRBV12-3/TRBV12-4
TGTGCCAGCAGTGAATTGGGCAGGGATGGGGAGACCCAGTACTTC | CASSELGRDGETQYF | TRBJ2-5 | many | - | TRBV25-1
TGTGCCACCAGTCCGAGCGGGGGGGCCTACAATGAGCAGTTCTTC | CATSPSGGAYNEQFF | TRBJ2-1 | many | TRBD2 | TRBV24-1
TGCGCCAGCAGCCCATCCAAAAACTCCGGGTCCGACCCTAGGAGGTCCTACAATGAGCAGTTCTTC | CASSPSKNSGSDPRRSYNEQFF | TRBJ2-1 | few | - | TRBV5-1
TGTGCCAGCAGTTTCAGTTGGAGACAGGGGTACTCTGGGGCCAACGTCCTGACTTTC | CASSFSWRQGYSGANVLTF | TRBJ2-6 | - | TRBD1 | TRBV28
TGTGCCAGCAGCCCCGGGGACTCAGATACGCAGTATTTT | CASSPGDSDTQYF | TRBJ2-3 | many | - | TRBV12-3/TRBV12-4
TGCGCCAGCAGCTTGTCTTGGGGGGCAGCCGCCGAGCAGTACTTC | CASSLSWGAAAEQYF | TRBJ2-7 | many | - | TRBV5-1
TGCAGCGCTAGGACAGGGAATCTCGAAAAACTGTTTTTT | CSARTGNLEKLFF | TRBJ1-4 | many | TRBD1 | TRBV29-1
TGTGCCAGCACCTTGCTAAACGACACCATGTACGAGCAGTACTTC | CASTLLNDTMYEQYF | TRBJ2-7 | - | - | TRBV21-1
TGCGCCAGCAGCTTGGAGGCATCTGGAAACACCATATATTTT | CASSLEASGNTIYF | TRBJ1-3 | many | - | TRBV5-1
TGTGCAAGCGGTTTATTCTCCGGGTTCACGACTGAAGCTTTCTTT | CASGLFSGFTTEAFF | TRBJ1-1 | - | - | TRBV28
TGTGCCAGCAGCGACGGTACTGAAGCTTTCTTT | CASSDGTEAFF | TRBJ1-1 | many | - | TRBV7-3
TGTGCCAGCAGCCCGGCTGAGGGCACCTACAATGAGAAGTTCTTC | CASSPAEGTYNEKFF | TRBJ2-1 | - | - | TRBV7-3
TGTGCCAGCAGTGGTTTTTACGCAGATACGCAGTATTTT | CASSGFYADTQYF | TRBJ2-3 | many | - | TRBV2
TGTGCCAGCAGTAGAGACAATCAGCCCCAGCATTTT | CASSRDNQPQHF | TRBJ1-5 | many | - | TRBV28
TGTGCCAGCAGCCCCCCAGTGAGCGGGGGGGACGATAGCACAGATACGCAGTATTTT | CASSPPVSGGDDSTDTQYF | TRBJ2-3 | few | TRBD2 | TRBV6-6
TGCAGTGCTAGACAGGGCCCTTTGTATGAGCAGTTCTTC | CSARQGPLYEQFF | TRBJ2-1 | - | - | TRBV20-1
TGTGCCAGCAGCGGCCGGCCGGGACTAGCGGGGAAAGAGACCCAGTACTTC | CASSGRPGLAGKETQYF | TRBJ2-5 | many | - | TRBV21-1
TGCGCCAGCAGCTTGGAAGGGGACCTCTCCTACGAGCAGTACTTC | CASSLEGDLSYEQYF | TRBJ2-7 | many | - | TRBV5-1
TGTGCCAGCAAGGTGGGAGCCAAAAACATTCAGTACTTC | CASKVGAKNIQYF | TRBJ2-4 | many | - | TRBV2
TGTGCCAGCAGCCCCGGACAGAGCTCCTATAATTCACCCCTCCACTTT | CASSPGQSSYNSPLHF | TRBJ1-6 | few | - | TRBV7-2
TGCAGTGCTTATCTGGGACTAGCGGGGGGGAGACCCTACGAGCAGTACTTC | CSAYLGLAGGRPYEQYF | TRBJ2-7 | few | TRBD2 | TRBV20-1
TGCGCCAGCAGTGGACAGGGGGCGTCCTACGAGCAGTACTTC | CASSGQGASYEQYF | TRBJ2-7 | few | TRBD1 | TRBV5-1
TGCGCCAGCAAGTCAGGACAGCTGAACACTGAAGCTTTCTTT | CASKSGQLNTEAFF | TRBJ1-1 | many | - | TRBV5-1
TGTGCCAGCGGACTCGGGGCCGCCGGCGATACGCAGTATTTT | CASGLGAAGDTQYF | TRBJ2-3 | many | - | TRBV6-5
TGTGCCAGCAGCTCCCAACAGGGGTCTGAAGCTTTCTTT | CASSSQQGSEAFF | TRBJ1-1 | many | TRBD1 | TRBV7-2
TGCAGTGCTAGAGTCAAATCCGAGGCTTTCTTT | CSARVKSEAFF | TRBJ1-1 | many | - | TRBV20-1
TGTGCCACCAGTGATCCGGGGGGGCGGGTTTACAATGAGCAGTTCTTC | CATSDPGGRVYNEQFF | TRBJ2-1 | many | TRBD2 | TRBV24-1
TGCGCCAGCCTTTCGGGACTAGCGGGGGACACAGATACGCAGTATTTT | CASLSGLAGDTDTQYF | TRBJ2-3 | many | TRBD2 | TRBV5-1
TGCAGTGCCGCAGGGCTAGCGGGGGGTAACCAAGAGACCCAGTACTTC | CSAAGLAGGNQETQYF | TRBJ2-5 | many | TRBD2 | TRBV20-1
TGCGCCAGCAGCTTGGAGGCGGGGGTCTTGGAGCTGTTTTTT | CASSLEAGVLELFF | TRBJ2-2 | many | TRBD2 | TRBV5-1
TGTGCCAGCAGCTTCCCTCAGGGTTCTGGGGCCAACGTCCTGACTTTC | CASSFPQGSGANVLTF | TRBJ2-6 | - | - | TRBV7-2
TGTGCCAGCAGTTTTGGGGGGGAGCAGTACTTC | CASSFGGEQYF | TRBJ2-7 | - | - | TRBV28
TGTGCCAGCAGTTCCCGACAGGCACGGCAGCCCCAGCATTTT | CASSSRQARQPQHF | TRBJ1-5 | many | - | TRBV28
TGTGCCAGCAGGCTCGGGGGGCATACCTACAATGAGCAGTTCTTC | CASRLGGHTYNEQFF | TRBJ2-1 | many | - | TRBV2
TGTGCCAGCAGTCGCAGGGGATACGAGCAGTACTTC | CASSRRGYEQYF | TRBJ2-7 | few | - | TRBV2
TGTGCCAGCAGCAAGCAGGGGGCTAACACCGGGGAGCTGTTTTTT | CASSKQGANTGELFF | TRBJ2-2 | many | TRBD1 | TRBV7-9
TGCGCCAGCAGCGGGGACCCGAACACCGGGGAGCTGTTTTTT | CASSGDPNTGELFF | TRBJ2-2 | many | - | TRBV5-1